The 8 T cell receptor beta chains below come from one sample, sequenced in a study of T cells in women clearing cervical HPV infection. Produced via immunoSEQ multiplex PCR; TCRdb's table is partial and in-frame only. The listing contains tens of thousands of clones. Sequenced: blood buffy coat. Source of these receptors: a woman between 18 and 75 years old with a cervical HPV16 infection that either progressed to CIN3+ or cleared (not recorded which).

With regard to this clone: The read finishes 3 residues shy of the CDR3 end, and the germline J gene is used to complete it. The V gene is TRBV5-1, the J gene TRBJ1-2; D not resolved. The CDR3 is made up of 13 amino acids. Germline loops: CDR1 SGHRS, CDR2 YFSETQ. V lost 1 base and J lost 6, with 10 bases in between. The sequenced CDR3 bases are TGCGCCAGCAGCTTGCCCGTTGAGGATGGC. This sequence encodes CASSLPVEDG. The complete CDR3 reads CASSLPVEDGYTF.

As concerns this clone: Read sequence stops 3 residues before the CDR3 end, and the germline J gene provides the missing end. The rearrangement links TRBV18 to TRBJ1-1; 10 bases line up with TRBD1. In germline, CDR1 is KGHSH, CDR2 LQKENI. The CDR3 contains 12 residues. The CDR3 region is CASSPDRGKAFF. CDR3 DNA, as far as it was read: TGTGCCAGCTCACCGGACAGGGGGAAA.

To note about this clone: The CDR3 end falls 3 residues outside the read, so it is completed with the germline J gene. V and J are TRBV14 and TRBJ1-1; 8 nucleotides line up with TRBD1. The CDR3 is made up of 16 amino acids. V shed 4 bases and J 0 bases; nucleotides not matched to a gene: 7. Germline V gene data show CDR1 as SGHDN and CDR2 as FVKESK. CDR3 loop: CASSPKTGAMNTEAFF. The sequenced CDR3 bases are TGTGCCAGCAGCCCAAAGACAGGGGCCATGAACACTGAA.

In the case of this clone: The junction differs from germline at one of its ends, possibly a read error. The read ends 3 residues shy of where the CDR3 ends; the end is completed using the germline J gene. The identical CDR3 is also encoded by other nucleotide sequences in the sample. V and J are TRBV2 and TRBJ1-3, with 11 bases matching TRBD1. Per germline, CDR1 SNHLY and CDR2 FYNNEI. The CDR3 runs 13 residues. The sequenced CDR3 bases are TGTGCCAGCAGCGGGACAGGGGGAGACACG. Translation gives CASSGTGGDT. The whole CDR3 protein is CASSGTGGDTIYF.

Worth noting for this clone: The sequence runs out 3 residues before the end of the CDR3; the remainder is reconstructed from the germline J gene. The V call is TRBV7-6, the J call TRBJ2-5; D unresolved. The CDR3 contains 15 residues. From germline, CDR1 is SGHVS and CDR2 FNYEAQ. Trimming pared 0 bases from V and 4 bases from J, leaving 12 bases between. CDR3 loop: CASSLARGRSETQYF. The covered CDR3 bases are TGTGCCAGCAGCTTAGCGCGTGGGCGATCAGAGACC.

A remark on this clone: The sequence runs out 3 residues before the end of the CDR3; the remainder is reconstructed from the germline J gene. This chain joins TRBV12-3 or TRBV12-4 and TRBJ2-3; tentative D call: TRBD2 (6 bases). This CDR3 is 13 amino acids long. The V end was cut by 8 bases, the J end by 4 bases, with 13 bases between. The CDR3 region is CASLQGGSDTQYF. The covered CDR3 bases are TGTGCCAGCTTGCAAGGAGGGTCAGATACG.

The sequenced part of the CDR3 DNA is TGTGCCAGTAGTATAAGGGGACAGTTGATAACTAATGAAAAG. Its protein is CASSIRGQLITNEK. The full-length CDR3 reads as CASSIRGQLITNEKLFF. V usage is TRBV19 and J usage is TRBJ2-2, with TRBD1 matching over 7 bases. The read gets to within 3 residues of the CDR3 end, and the germline J gene fills in the rest. CDR3 length equals 17 residues. In germline, CDR1 is LNHDA, CDR2 SQIVND (reference sequence).

The CDR3 loop is CASSYMTVRPQHF. The part of the CDR3 DNA that was read is TGTGCCAGCAGTTACATGACTGTCAGGCCC. The chain carries TRBV6-2 or TRBV6-3 and TRBJ1-5; no firm D call. Sequencing ends 3 residues short of the CDR3 end; the germline J gene provides the rest. CDR3 size: 13 residues. V was trimmed by 2 bases and J by 9 bases, leaving 11 bases between them. Germline values: CDR1 MNHEY, CDR2 SVGEGT.